This T cell receptor beta chain derives from a study of post-analysis software for immune sequencing data. Study details: The patients showed relapsing-remitting, secondary progressive and progressive-relapsing multiple sclerosis courses.

Notes on this clonotype: Antigen unknown.

The CDR3 covers 14 residues. After removal of 7 bases from V and 3 bases from J, the junction contained 5 bases not matched to a gene. Germline V gene sequence: CDR1 MNHNY, CDR2 SVGAGI (reference sequence). The library was made from cDNA and included unique molecular identifiers. TCRdb fed the PCR reads into MiXCR, producing one record per CDR3 protein. This table holds 650,000 to 900,000 distinct CDR3 sequences, just over 45% found once. Points from the study as a whole: Controls significantly exceeded multiple sclerosis patients in normalized Chao1 diversity. About five TRBV segments were more frequent in patients than controls; TRBV5-6, TRBV5-1 and TRBV20-1 belonged to this group. Batch-matched samples strongly co-clustered by F measure.

The source of this sequence is a girl aged 5-17 years with multiple sclerosis. The gene calls are TRBV6-6 and TRBJ2-1, with TRBD2 matching over 8 bases. Sequencing was carried out using blood. CDR3 nucleotide sequence: TGTGCCAGCAACGTAGCGGGGAACTACAATGAGCAGTTCTTC. This sequence encodes CASNVAGNYNEQFF.